Following are 8 T cell receptor beta chains from one sample sequenced in a study of CD8 T cells in ankylosing spondylitis. TCRdb analysed the 5' RACE reads with MiXCR anew, one entry per CDR3 protein. The repertoire includes more than 150,000 distinct CDR3 sequences, 18% of them detected once, and 4.3% sits in the top ten. Specimen: blood, either unsorted or a sorted T cell fraction (not recorded which). These receptors originate from a male donor aged 10-29 years with ankylosing spondylitis or in good health (not recorded which).

V is TRBV21-1 and J is TRBJ2-7; the DNA was not compared with TRBD2, the D call given in the table. TRBV21-1 is recorded as a pseudogene. The CDR3 is 19 amino acids. The CDR3: CASSPKPHKTSGNSYEQYF. The CDR3 DNA sequence: TGTGCCAGCAGCCCCAAGCCCCATAAGACTAGCGGGAACTCCTACGAGCAGTACTTC.

The chain couples TRBV12-3 or TRBV12-4 to TRBJ2-7; TRBD2 agrees at 7 bases. The V gene end was trimmed by 6 bases and the J gene end by 3 bases; junction bases not matched to a gene: 17. The CDR3 extends over 17 amino acids. In nucleotides, the CDR3 is TGTGCCAGCAGGACAGCGACCCGGCTAGCGGAGTTCTACGAGCAGTACGTC. Its translation is CASRTATRLAEFYEQYV.

There are many counts of this clonotype. The rearrangement uses TRBV12-3 or TRBV12-4 and TRBJ2-5; TRBD1 matches 8 bases. The CDR3 extends over 15 amino acids. V was clipped by 6 bases and J by 5 bases; unmatched bases: 11. The CDR3, as DNA: TGTGCCAGCAGCGAGCAGGGGGCGATTCGCGAGACCCAGTACTTC. It encodes CASSEQGAIRETQYF.

The chain uses TRBV10-3 and TRBJ2-3, with D hard to call. This CDR3 has 13 residues. Per germline, CDR1 ENHRY and CDR2 SYGVKD. Trimming took 6 bases from V and 6 from J, leaving 13 bases between them. The CDR3 DNA follows: TGTGCCATCAGCGCCTCACGGAAGGATACGCAGTATTTT. Translated, it gives CAISASRKDTQYF.

In this sample, this clonotype turned up many times. This sequence joins TRBV11-2 and TRBJ1-6; no clear D. With 10 bases removed from V and 8 bases from J, the gap between germline ends came to 18 bases. Germline assignment: CDR1 SGHAT and CDR2 FQNNGV. The CDR3 runs 14 residues. The DNA for the CDR3 is TGTGCCACCCAGGACGGCGTATTGGATTCACCCCTCCACTTT. Protein product: CATQDGVLDSPLHF. The entire variable domain, with the rest obtained from reference TRBV11-2 and TRBJ1-6, is as follows: EAGVAQSPRYKIIEKRQSVAFWCNPISGHATLYWYQQILGQGPKLLIQFQNNGVVDDSQLPKDRFSAERLKGVDSTLKIQPAKLEDSAVYLCATQDGVLDSPLHFGNGTRLTVT.

The V call is TRBV20-1, the J call TRBJ2-2, with 7 positions matching TRBD1. Per germline, CDR1 DFQATT and CDR2 SNEGSKA (reference sequence). The trim removed 5 bases at V and 4 bases at J, leaving 13 bases unmatched. This CDR3 is 16 amino acids long. The CDR3 sequence: CSASQRQGLGTGELFF. CDR3 bases: TGCAGTGCTTCGCAAAGACAGGGTTTAGGCACCGGGGAGCTGTTTTTT.

The chain links TRBV5-6 to TRBJ2-6; tentative D call: TRBD1 (5 bases). This CDR3 has 15 residues. V lost 7 bases to trimming and J lost 2 bases, with 13 bases between them. CDR1 is SGHDT and CDR2 is YYEEEE in the germline V gene. CDR3 DNA sequence: TGTGCCAGCTCCCCCAGGGCGGCTGGGGCCAACGTCCTGACTTTC. It yields the protein CASSPRAAGANVLTF.

This clonotype showed up many times. The chain combines TRBV5-1 with TRBJ2-7; TRBD1 agrees at 11 bases. The V gene end was trimmed by 4 bases and the J gene end by 3 bases; junction bases not matched to a gene: 3. Germline assignment: CDR1 SGHRS and CDR2 YFSETQ. There are 14 residues in the CDR3. The CDR3 DNA follows: TGCGCCAGCAGCGCCGGGACAGGGGGCTACGAGCAGTACTTC. Translation: CASSAGTGGYEQYF.